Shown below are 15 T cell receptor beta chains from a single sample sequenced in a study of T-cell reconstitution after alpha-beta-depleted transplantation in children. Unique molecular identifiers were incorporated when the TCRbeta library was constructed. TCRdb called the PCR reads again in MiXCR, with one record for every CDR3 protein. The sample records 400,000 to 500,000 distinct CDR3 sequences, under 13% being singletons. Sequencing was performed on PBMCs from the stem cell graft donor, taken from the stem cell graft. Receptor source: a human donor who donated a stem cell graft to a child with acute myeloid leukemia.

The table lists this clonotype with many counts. The CDR3 region is CSASGGLNTDTQYF. CDR3 nucleotides: TGCAGTGCTAGTGGGGGACTGAACACAGATACGCAGTATTTT. This chain connects TRBV20-1 to TRBJ2-3, with D tentatively TRBD2 (6 bases). The germline CDR1 and CDR2 sequences are DFQATT and SNEGSKA (reference sequence). The V end was cut by 3 bases, the J end by 2 bases, with 12 bases between. This CDR3 has 14 residues.

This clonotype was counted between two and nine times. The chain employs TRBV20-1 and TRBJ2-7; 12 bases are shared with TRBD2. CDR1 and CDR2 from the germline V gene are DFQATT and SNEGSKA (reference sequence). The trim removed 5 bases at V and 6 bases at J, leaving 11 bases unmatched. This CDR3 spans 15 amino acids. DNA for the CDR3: TGCAGTGCTGTTCCTCTAGCGGGGGGGCCTGGCGAGCAGTACGTC. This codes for CSAVPLAGGPGEQYV.

This CDR3 is CAISPGDSGSHDGNEQFF. The CDR3 region has the DNA TGTGCCATCAGCCCGGGTGATAGTGGTAGCCATGACGGGAATGAGCAGTTCTTC. V usage is TRBV2 and J usage is TRBJ2-1; D is undetermined. CDR1 and CDR2 from the germline V gene are SNHLY and FYNNEI. Trimming removed 10 bases from V and 7 bases from J, with 32 bases in between. The length of the CDR3 is 18 residues.

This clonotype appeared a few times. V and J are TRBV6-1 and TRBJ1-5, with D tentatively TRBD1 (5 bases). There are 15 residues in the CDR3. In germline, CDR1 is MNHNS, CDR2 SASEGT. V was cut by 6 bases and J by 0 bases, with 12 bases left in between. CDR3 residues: CASSQDRNSNQPQHF. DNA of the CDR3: TGTGCCAGCAGCCAAGACAGAAATAGCAATCAGCCCCAGCATTTT.

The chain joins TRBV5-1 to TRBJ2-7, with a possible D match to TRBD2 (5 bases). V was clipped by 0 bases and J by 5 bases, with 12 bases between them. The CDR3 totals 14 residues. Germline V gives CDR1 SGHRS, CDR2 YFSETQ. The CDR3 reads CASSLEPTGNEQYV. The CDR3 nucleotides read TGCGCCAGCAGCTTGGAACCAACGGGGAACGAGCAGTACGTC.

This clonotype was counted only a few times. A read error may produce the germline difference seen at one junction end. This CDR3 reads CASSPLNAGNPEAFF. In DNA form, the CDR3 reads TGTGCCAGCAGTCCACTCAACGCAGGGAACCCTGAAGCTTTCTTT. The chain combines TRBV6-1 with TRBJ1-1, with D perhaps TRBD1 (5 bases). The CDR3 contains 15 residues. From germline, CDR1 is MNHNS and CDR2 SASEGT.

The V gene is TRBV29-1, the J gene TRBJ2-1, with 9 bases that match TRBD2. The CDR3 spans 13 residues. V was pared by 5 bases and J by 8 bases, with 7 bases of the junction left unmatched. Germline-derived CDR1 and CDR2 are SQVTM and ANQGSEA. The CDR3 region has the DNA TGCAGCGTTCCGGGACTAGCTAGCGATGAGCAGTTCTTC. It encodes CSVPGLASDEQFF.

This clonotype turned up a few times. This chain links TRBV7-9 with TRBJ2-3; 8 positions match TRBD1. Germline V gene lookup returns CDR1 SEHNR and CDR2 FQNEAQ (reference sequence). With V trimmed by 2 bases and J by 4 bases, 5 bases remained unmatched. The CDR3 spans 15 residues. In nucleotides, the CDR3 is TGTGCCAGCAGCTTAAGGGGGACAGGTCCAGATACGCAGTATTTT. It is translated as CASSLRGTGPDTQYF.

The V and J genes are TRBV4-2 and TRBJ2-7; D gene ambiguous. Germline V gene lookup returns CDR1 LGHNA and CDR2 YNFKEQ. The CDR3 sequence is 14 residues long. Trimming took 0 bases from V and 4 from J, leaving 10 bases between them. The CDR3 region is CASSQDRIWYEQYF. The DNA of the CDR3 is TGTGCCAGCAGCCAAGATCGGATTTGGTACGAGCAGTACTTC.

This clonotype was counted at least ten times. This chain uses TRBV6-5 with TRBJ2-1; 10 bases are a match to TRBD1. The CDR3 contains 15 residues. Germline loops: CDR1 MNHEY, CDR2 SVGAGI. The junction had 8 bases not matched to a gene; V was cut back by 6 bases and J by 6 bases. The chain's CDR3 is CASSAWDRGRNEQFF. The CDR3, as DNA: TGTGCCAGCAGCGCTTGGGACAGGGGACGCAATGAGCAGTTCTTC.

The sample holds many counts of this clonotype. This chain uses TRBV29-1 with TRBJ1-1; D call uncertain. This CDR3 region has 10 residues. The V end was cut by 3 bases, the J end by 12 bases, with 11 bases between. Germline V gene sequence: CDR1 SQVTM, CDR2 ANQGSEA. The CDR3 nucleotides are TGCAGCGTTGACCGCGGAGGGACTTTCTTT. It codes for CSVDRGGTFF.

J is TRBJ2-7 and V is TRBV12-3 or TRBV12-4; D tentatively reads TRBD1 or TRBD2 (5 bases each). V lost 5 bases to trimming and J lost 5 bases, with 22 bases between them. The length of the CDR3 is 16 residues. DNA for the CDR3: TGTGCCAGCAGTCAAAGGACCCGGGACCCAGACCACGAGCAGTACTTC. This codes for CASSQRTRDPDHEQYF.

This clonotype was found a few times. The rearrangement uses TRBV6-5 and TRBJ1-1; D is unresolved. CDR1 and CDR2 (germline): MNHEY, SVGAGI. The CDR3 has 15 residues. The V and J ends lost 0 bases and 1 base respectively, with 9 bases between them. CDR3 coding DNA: TGTGCCAGCAGTTACTCCGGGAATTGGAACACTGAAGCTTTCTTT. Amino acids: CASSYSGNWNTEAFF.

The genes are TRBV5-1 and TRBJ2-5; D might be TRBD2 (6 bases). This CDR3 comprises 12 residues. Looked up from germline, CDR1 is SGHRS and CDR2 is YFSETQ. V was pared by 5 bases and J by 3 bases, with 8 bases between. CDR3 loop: CASRGGEETQYF. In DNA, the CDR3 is TGCGCCAGCAGGGGCGGGGAAGAGACCCAGTACTTC. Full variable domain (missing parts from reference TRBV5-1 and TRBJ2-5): KAGVTQTPRYLIKTRGQQVTLSCSPISGHRSVSWYQQTPGQGLQFLFEYFSETQRNKGNFPGRFSGRQFSNSRSEMNVSTLELGDSALYLCASRGGEETQYFGPGTRLLVL.

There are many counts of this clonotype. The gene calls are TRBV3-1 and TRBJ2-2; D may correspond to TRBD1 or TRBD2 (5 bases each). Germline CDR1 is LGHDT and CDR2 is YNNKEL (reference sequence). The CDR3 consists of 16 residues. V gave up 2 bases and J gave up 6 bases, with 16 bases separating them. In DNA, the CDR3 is TGTGCCAGCAGCCAATCGGGACGGAGTTATGCCGGGGAGCTGTTTTTT. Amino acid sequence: CASSQSGRSYAGELFF.